A single sample is the source of the 9 T cell receptor beta chains below, sequenced in a study of T cells in women clearing cervical HPV infection (dated by TCRdb to the late 2010s). Library prep was done by the immunoSEQ multiplex PCR assay. Imported from immuneACCESS, the table was reduced by TCRdb to in-frame sequences with V and J called. These copies leave out some clones; in studies compared against another copy, an unresolved V gene accounts for under half, and the cause of the remainder is not known. The table for this sample records tens of thousands of clones. The ten most abundant clones make up 6% to 9% of the sample. What was sequenced was blood buffy coat. These receptors originate from a woman between 18 and 70 years old with a cervical HPV16 infection that either progressed to CIN3+ or cleared (not recorded which).

A word on this clone: The read ends 3 residues early relative to the CDR3; the germline J gene fills the gap. The V and J genes are TRBV20-1 and TRBJ1-1; TRBD1 aligns across 8 bases. V shed 4 bases, J shed 5 bases, and the junction held 9 bases outside the gene matches. This CDR3 is built from 14 residues. Germline V CDR1 and CDR2: DFQATT, SNEGSKA (reference sequence). CDR3 DNA (partial): TGCAGTGCTACCTCTGGACAGGGAGGGACTGAA. Encoded protein: CSATSGQGGTE. The full CDR3 sequence reads CSATSGQGGTEAFF.

Note on this clone: The read gets to within 3 residues of the CDR3 end, and the germline J gene fills in the rest. V and J are TRBV7-3 and TRBJ2-7, with TRBD2 as a possible D gene (5 bases). The length of the CDR3 is 15 residues. From germline, CDR1 is SGHTA and CDR2 FQGTGA. V lost 5 bases to trimming and J lost 5 bases, with 19 bases between them. The CDR3 is CASSPSGSVGHEQYF. CDR3 DNA, as far as it was read: TGTGCCAGCAGCCCTTCGGGTAGCGTCGGCCACGAG.

As regards this clone: The read terminates 3 residues ahead of where the CDR3 ends, so the germline J gene completes it. J is TRBJ2-2 and V is TRBV2, with 7 bases fitting TRBD1. The CDR3 totals 16 residues. The V segment lost 5 bases and the J segment 1 base; nucleotides outside the gene matches: 7. Per germline, CDR1 SNHLY and CDR2 FYNNEI. The sequenced CDR3 bases are TGTGCCAGCAGTCGACAGGGTTTGAAGAACACCGGGGAG. This codes for CASSRQGLKNTGE. The complete CDR3 reads CASSRQGLKNTGELFF.

Notes on this clone: The DNA ends 3 residues before the CDR3 does, and the rest of the CDR3 is filled in from the germline J gene. The V gene is TRBV18, the J gene TRBJ2-6; D perhaps matches TRBD1 (6 bases). Looked up from germline, CDR1 is KGHSH and CDR2 is LQKENI. V was trimmed by 6 bases and J by 0 bases, leaving 12 bases between them. The CDR3 is 16 amino acids. The CDR3 bases that were read are TGTGCCAGCTCTGAACAACAGGGCTCTGGGGCCAACGTC. Its protein product is CASSEQQGSGANV. Given in full, the CDR3 is CASSEQQGSGANVLTF.

On this clone: The read finishes 3 residues shy of the CDR3 end, and the germline J gene is used to complete it. This chain uses TRBV14 with TRBJ1-2; D not certain. This CDR3 has 13 residues. V lost 3 bases and J 4 bases, leaving 9 bases between the germline ends. Per the germline V gene, CDR1 is SGHDN and CDR2 is FVKESK. The sequenced part of the CDR3 DNA is TGTGCCAGCAGCCACTTTGGCACCTATGGC. This sequence encodes CASSHFGTYG. The full CDR3 protein is CASSHFGTYGYTF.

As to this clone: The read ends 3 residues before the CDR3 terminus; that terminus is restored from the germline J gene. The V gene is TRBV20-1, the J gene TRBJ1-4; 7 bases map to TRBD1. The V and J ends lost 3 bases and 3 bases, in that order; junction bases with no gene match: 4. The germline CDR1 and CDR2 sequences are DFQATT and SNEGSKA (reference sequence). The CDR3 covers 14 residues. The sequenced CDR3 bases are TGCAGTGCTAGGAAGGGGGCGTCTAATGAAAAA. Amino acids: CSARKGASNEK. The complete CDR3 sequence is CSARKGASNEKLFF.

Turning to this clone: The missing CDR3 end, 3 residues past where the read stops, is filled in from the germline J gene. The chain couples TRBV19 to TRBJ1-2, with a possible D match to TRBD1 (5 bases). The CDR3 is made up of 14 amino acids. CDR1 is LNHDA and CDR2 is SQIVND in the germline V gene (reference sequence). The ends were cut back, 5 bases at V and 4 bases at J, with 14 bases in the middle. The covered CDR3 bases are TGTGCCAGTAGTGGGGGACTCCTCGTCTATGGC. Its translation is CASSGGLLVYG. The whole CDR3 protein reads CASSGGLLVYGYTF.

With respect to this clone: The sequence runs out 3 residues before the end of the CDR3; the remainder is reconstructed from the germline J gene. This chain joins TRBV19 and TRBJ1-6; D not certain. Trimming stripped 5 bases from V and 7 bases from J, with 12 bases between. This CDR3 is 14 amino acids long. Germline V lookup: CDR1 LNHDA, CDR2 SQIVND (reference sequence). The chain's CDR3 is CASSLGRRNSPLHF. CDR3 DNA, as far as it was read: TGTGCCAGTAGTTTAGGCAGAAGAAATTCACCC.

Comments on this clone: The read halts 3 residues ahead of the CDR3 end, with the missing end drawn from the germline J gene. The J gene is TRBJ1-2, the V gene TRBV13; D is perhaps TRBD1 (6 bases). Between the trimmed V and J ends, which lost 2 bases and 3 bases, there was a span of 10 bases. The CDR3 is made up of 14 amino acids. Germline V CDR1 and CDR2: PRHDT, FYEKMQ (reference sequence). The CDR3 DNA, read in part, is TGTGCCAGCAGCTTACGTGGACAGTACTATGGC. As protein: CASSLRGQYYG. The full-length CDR3 reads as CASSLRGQYYGYTF.